These T cell receptor beta chains were read from a single sample in a study of T cell responses to AZD1222 COVID-19 vaccine. Libraries were prepared by immunoSEQ multiplex PCR; TCRdb keeps only in-frame clonotypes and omits some of them. The sample contains 250,000 to 300,000 clones, 90% to 95% of which appear only once. The source was peripheral blood, collected 28 days after the second AZD1222 dose. These receptors all stem from an adult who received the AZD1222 COVID-19 vaccine. The CDR3 runs from the conserved cysteine through the conserved F or W. Each record gives: clone size, J gene, D gene, V gene, CDR3 protein, CDR3 DNA. D genes are given only for firm matches. Where a row states a size, it is once, few, many or the class of an expanded clone; other rows omit it.

clone_size: NA
j_call: TRBJ1-1
d_call: TRBD1
v_call: TRBV29-1
cdr3_aa: CSVDAGTGNWNTEAFF
cdr3_nt: TGCAGCGTTGACGCCGGGACAGGTAATTGGAACACTGAAGCTTTCTTT

clone_size: NA
j_call: TRBJ1-2
d_call: NA
v_call: TRBV5-6
cdr3_aa: CASSPVGGDGYTF
cdr3_nt: TGTGCCAGCAGCCCGGTAGGGGGGGATGGCTACACCTTC

clone_size: NA
j_call: TRBJ1-4
d_call: NA
v_call: TRBV6-5
cdr3_aa: CASRRKDEKLFF
cdr3_nt: TGTGCCAGTAGGAGGAAGGATGAAAAACTGTTTTTT

clone_size: NA
j_call: TRBJ1-1
d_call: NA
v_call: TRBV9
cdr3_aa: CASSVGGSLPNTEAFF
cdr3_nt: TGTGCCAGCAGCGTAGGAGGCAGTCTGCCTAACACTGAAGCTTTCTTT

clone_size: NA
j_call: TRBJ2-2
d_call: TRBD1
v_call: TRBV10-2
cdr3_aa: CASSEGDRTGNTGELFF
cdr3_nt: TGCGCCAGCAGTGAAGGGGACCGGACAGGAAACACCGGGGAGCTGTTTTTT

clone_size: NA
j_call: TRBJ1-5
d_call: NA
v_call: TRBV16
cdr3_aa: CASSQSKVSNQPQHF
cdr3_nt: TGTGCCAGCAGCCAATCAAAAGTATCGAATCAGCCCCAGCATTTT

clone_size: NA
j_call: TRBJ2-2
d_call: TRBD2
v_call: TRBV5-1
cdr3_aa: CASTLAGVSTGELFF
cdr3_nt: TGCGCCAGCACCCTAGCGGGAGTTAGCACCGGGGAGCTGTTTTTT

clone_size: NA
j_call: TRBJ1-4
d_call: NA
v_call: TRBV24-1
cdr3_aa: CATSEAGGTHEKLFF
cdr3_nt: TGTGCCACCAGTGAGGCCGGAGGGACCCATGAAAAACTGTTTTTT

clone_size: once
j_call: TRBJ1-2
d_call: NA
v_call: TRBV28
cdr3_aa: CASSLAGTSYGYTF
cdr3_nt: TGTGCCAGCAGTTTAGCCGGGACAAGCTATGGCTACACCTTC

clone_size: NA
j_call: TRBJ2-7
d_call: NA
v_call: TRBV2
cdr3_aa: CASSEAAYEQYF
cdr3_nt: TGTGCCAGCAGTGAAGCTGCCTACGAGCAGTACTTC

clone_size: NA
j_call: TRBJ2-1
d_call: NA
v_call: TRBV14
cdr3_aa: CASSSRGSSSYNEQFF
cdr3_nt: TGTGCCAGCAGCTCCCGGGGTAGCTCGAGTTACAATGAGCAGTTCTTC

clone_size: once
j_call: TRBJ1-4
d_call: NA
v_call: TRBV2
cdr3_aa: CASTGGYAEKLFF
cdr3_nt: TGTGCCAGCACGGGGGGGTACGCTGAAAAACTGTTTTTT

clone_size: NA
j_call: TRBJ1-2
d_call: TRBD1
v_call: TRBV4-3
cdr3_aa: CASSRDRGGWSYTF
cdr3_nt: TGCGCCAGCAGCCGGGACAGGGGAGGTTGGAGCTACACCTTC

clone_size: NA
j_call: TRBJ2-2
d_call: NA
v_call: TRBV21-1
cdr3_aa: CASSKIASRVTGELFF
cdr3_nt: TGTGCCAGCAGCAAAATCGCTAGTAGGGTCACCGGGGAGCTGTTTTTT

clone_size: NA
j_call: TRBJ1-2
d_call: NA
v_call: TRBV20-1
cdr3_aa: CSARDRDGYTF
cdr3_nt: TGCAGTGCTAGAGACAGGGATGGCTACACCTTC

clone_size: NA
j_call: TRBJ2-7
d_call: TRBD1
v_call: TRBV5-8
cdr3_aa: CASSLLPGQGFVEQYF
cdr3_nt: TGTGCCAGCAGCCTATTGCCGGGACAGGGGTTTGTTGAGCAGTACTTC

clone_size: NA
j_call: TRBJ2-5
d_call: NA
v_call: TRBV10-3
cdr3_aa: CAISDGRTAQETQYF
cdr3_nt: TGTGCCATCAGTGATGGCCGGACAGCCCAAGAGACCCAGTACTTC

clone_size: NA
j_call: TRBJ2-5
d_call: NA
v_call: TRBV2
cdr3_aa: CASSEWETQYF
cdr3_nt: TGTGCCAGCAGTGAATGGGAGACCCAGTACTTC

clone_size: NA
j_call: TRBJ1-2
d_call: NA
v_call: TRBV12-3/TRBV12-4
cdr3_aa: CASSLNYGYTF
cdr3_nt: TGTGCCAGCAGTCTTAACTATGGCTACACCTTC

clone_size: NA
j_call: TRBJ1-1
d_call: NA
v_call: TRBV19
cdr3_aa: CASSITDGNTEAFF
cdr3_nt: TGTGCCAGTAGTATAACAGACGGGAACACTGAAGCTTTCTTT

clone_size: once
j_call: TRBJ2-1
d_call: TRBD2
v_call: TRBV6-5
cdr3_aa: CASSYSIGGRQFF
cdr3_nt: TGTGCCAGCAGTTACTCAATTGGCGGGAGGCAGTTCTTC

clone_size: NA
j_call: TRBJ2-1
d_call: TRBD2
v_call: TRBV19
cdr3_aa: CASRENLAEGKFF
cdr3_nt: TGTGCCAGTAGAGAAAATCTAGCGGAGGGGAAGTTCTTC

clone_size: few
j_call: TRBJ1-5
d_call: NA
v_call: TRBV7-9
cdr3_aa: CASSLNSNQPQHF
cdr3_nt: TGTGCCAGCAGCTTAAACAGCAATCAGCCCCAGCATTTT

clone_size: once
j_call: TRBJ2-7
d_call: TRBD1
v_call: TRBV3-1/TRBV3-2
cdr3_aa: CASSRTGFFYEQYF
cdr3_nt: TGTGCCAGCAGCCGGACAGGGTTCTTCTACGAGCAGTACTTC

clone_size: once
j_call: TRBJ1-2
d_call: NA
v_call: TRBV5-1
cdr3_aa: CASSLAWQTDGYTF
cdr3_nt: TGCGCCAGCAGCTTGGCGTGGCAAACGGATGGCTACACCTTC